Many counts were recorded for the clone carrying this T cell receptor beta chain. Its antigen is currently unknown. Time point in this sample: newly diagnosed GD, antithyroid drugs for less than 3 months. TCR sequences were obtained from RNA taken from PBMCs. These data come from a study of regulatory T cells in long-lasting Graves disease. Study results and limitations: Graves' patients with persistent disease showed TCR diversity lower than patients newly diagnosed.

Investigators prepared the TCR beta libraries by applying iRepertoire HTBI primers and Arm-PCR of CDR3 regions. TCRdb reprocessed the multiplex PCR reads with MiXCR, giving one entry per CDR3 protein. The sample includes approximately 400,000 distinct CDR3 sequences, 14% to 15% of them seen just once. The length of the CDR3 is 15 residues. Germline V gene lookup returns CDR1 SNHLY and CDR2 FYNNEI. The junction had 6 bases not matched to a gene; V was cut back by 4 bases and J by 6 bases. These same records also appear under a second study, on T cells in Graves' hyperthyroidism and ophthalmopathy. This second study notes: HTBI primers were the set used in a first-round RT-PCR of the TCR CDR3.

This chain joins TRBV2 and TRBJ2-3, with 11 bases aligning to TRBD1. The clonotype comes from a woman aged 30 to 39 with Graves disease. This specimen consisted of peripheral blood mononuclear cells (PBMCs), obtained at new diagnosis, from a patient treated with antithyroid drugs. CDR3 nucleotide sequence: TGTGCCAGCAGTGCCCGGACAGGGGGCAAGGATACGCAGTATTTT. This sequence encodes CASSARTGGKDTQYF.